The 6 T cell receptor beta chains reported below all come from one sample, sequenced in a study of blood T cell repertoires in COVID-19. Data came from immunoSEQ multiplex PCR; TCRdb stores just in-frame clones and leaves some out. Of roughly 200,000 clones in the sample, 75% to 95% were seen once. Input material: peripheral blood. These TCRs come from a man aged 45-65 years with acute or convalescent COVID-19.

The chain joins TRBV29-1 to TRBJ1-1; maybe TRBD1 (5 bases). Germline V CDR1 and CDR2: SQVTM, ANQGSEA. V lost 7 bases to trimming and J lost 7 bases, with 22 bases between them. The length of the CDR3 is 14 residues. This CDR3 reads CSAPSAGLGSEAFF. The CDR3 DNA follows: TGCAGCGCTCCATCGGCAGGGTTGGGCAGTGAAGCTTTCTTT.

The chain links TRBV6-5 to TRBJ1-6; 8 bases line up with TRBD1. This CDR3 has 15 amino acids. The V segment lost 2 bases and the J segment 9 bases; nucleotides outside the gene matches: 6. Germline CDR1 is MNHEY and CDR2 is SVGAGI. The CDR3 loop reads CASSYGGDRSSPLHF. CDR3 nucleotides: TGTGCCAGCAGTTACGGGGGGGACAGGTCTTCACCCCTCCACTTT.

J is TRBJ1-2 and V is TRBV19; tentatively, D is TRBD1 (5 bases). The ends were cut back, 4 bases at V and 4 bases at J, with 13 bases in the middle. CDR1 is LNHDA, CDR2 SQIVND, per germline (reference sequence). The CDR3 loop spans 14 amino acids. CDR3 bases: TGTGCCAGTAGTACAGACAGATACCTCTATGGCTACACCTTC. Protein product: CASSTDRYLYGYTF.

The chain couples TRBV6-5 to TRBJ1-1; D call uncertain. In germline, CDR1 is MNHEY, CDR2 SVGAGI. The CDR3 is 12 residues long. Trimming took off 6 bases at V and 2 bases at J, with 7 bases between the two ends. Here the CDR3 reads CASRTANTEAFF. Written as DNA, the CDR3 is TGTGCCAGCAGAACAGCTAACACTGAAGCTTTCTTT.

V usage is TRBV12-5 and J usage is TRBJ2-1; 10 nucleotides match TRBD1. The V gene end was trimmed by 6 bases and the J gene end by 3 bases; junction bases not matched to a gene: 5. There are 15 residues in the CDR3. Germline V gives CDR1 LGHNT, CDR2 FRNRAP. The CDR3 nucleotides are TGTGCTAGTGGCACGGGACAGGGGTACTACAATGAGCAGTTCTTC. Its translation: CASGTGQGYYNEQFF.

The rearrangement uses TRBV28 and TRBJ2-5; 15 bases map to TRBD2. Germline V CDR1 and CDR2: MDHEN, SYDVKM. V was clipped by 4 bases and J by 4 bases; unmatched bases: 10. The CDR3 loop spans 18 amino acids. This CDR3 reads CASSSPGLAGGSGETQYF. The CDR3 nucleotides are TGTGCCAGCAGTTCTCCGGGACTAGCGGGAGGAAGCGGAGAGACCCAGTACTTC.